This is a list of T cell receptor beta chains from one sample in a study of blood T cell repertoires in COVID-19. Generated by immunoSEQ multiplex PCR, the TCRdb table keeps only in-frame clones and is missing some. The table shows approximately 160,000 clones, with less than 90% occurring only once. Sequences were obtained from peripheral blood. These receptors originate from a man between 18 and 35 years old with active or convalescent COVID-19. Both conserved end residues are part of each CDR3. The D gene is left open where the match is weak. Not all rows give a size; the values are once, few, many and, for expanded clones, a class.

size | J | V | D | DNA | CDR3
NA | TRBJ2-1 | TRBV2 | NA | TGTGCCAGCAGGGAGGGAATGAACAATGAGCAGTTCTTC | CASREGMNNEQFF
once | TRBJ2-7 | TRBV30 | TRBD1 | TGTGCCGGAGAGGCGGACAGGGTGGCCGAGCAGTACTTC | CAGEADRVAEQYF
NA | TRBJ1-6 | TRBV21-1 | NA | TGTGCCAGCAGCAAAGACTACAACTTT | CASSKDYNF
NA | TRBJ2-3 | TRBV5-1 | NA | TGCGCCAGCAGCTTGGGGGACACCACAGATACGCAGTATTTT | CASSLGDTTDTQYF
NA | TRBJ1-3 | TRBV24-1 | NA | TGTGCCACCGGACGGAGGGGAAACACCATATATTTT | CATGRRGNTIYF
NA | TRBJ2-7 | TRBV5-1 | TRBD2 | TGCGCCAGCAGTTCTAGCGGGAACGAGCAGTACTTC | CASSSSGNEQYF
NA | TRBJ1-2 | TRBV19 | TRBD1 | TGTGCCAGTAGACTCCCGGGGACAGGGAATGGCTACACCTTC | CASRLPGTGNGYTF
NA | TRBJ1-1 | TRBV9 | NA | TGTGCCAGCAGCGTAGCTATAACGGGGAACACTGAAGCTTTCTTT | CASSVAITGNTEAFF
NA | TRBJ1-3 | TRBV29-1 | NA | TGCAGCGTTGGGAGCTACTCTGGAAACACCATATATTTT | CSVGSYSGNTIYF
NA | TRBJ2-1 | TRBV7-2 | TRBD2 | TGTGCCAGCAGCTTAGCAGGGACTAGCTCCTACAATGAGCAGTTCTTC | CASSLAGTSSYNEQFF
NA | TRBJ2-2 | TRBV29-1 | NA | TGCAGCGTTCGATCGACGGGGAACACCGGGGAGCTGTTTTTT | CSVRSTGNTGELFF
NA | TRBJ2-3 | TRBV11-2 | TRBD1 | TGTGCCAGCCGCCGGGACAGGTCCGCAGATACGCAGTATTTT | CASRRDRSADTQYF
NA | TRBJ1-6 | TRBV19 | TRBD1 | TGTGCCAGTAGTACGGACAGGGTGAATAATTCACCCCTCCACTTT | CASSTDRVNNSPLHF
NA | TRBJ2-2 | TRBV18 | NA | TGTGCCAGCGGGGACTCTCTAACGGAGCTGTTTTTT | CASGDSLTELFF
NA | TRBJ2-2 | TRBV19 | TRBD2 | TGTGCCAGTAGTATAGGGGGAGGGAACCTGAACACCGGGGAGCTGTTTTTT | CASSIGGGNLNTGELFF
NA | TRBJ1-5 | TRBV18 | NA | TGTGCCAGCTCACCAAACCGGGTTGAGCCCCAGCATTTT | CASSPNRVEPQHF
NA | TRBJ1-4 | TRBV7-9 | TRBD1 | TGTGCCAGCAGCACGACAGGGGGCTCAACTAATGAAAAACTGTTTTTT | CASSTTGGSTNEKLFF
NA | TRBJ1-1 | TRBV6-5 | NA | TGTGCCAGCAGGATTGGGGGCAGGGTAACTGAAGCTTTCTTT | CASRIGGRVTEAFF
NA | TRBJ2-1 | TRBV4-3 | TRBD2 | TGCGCCAGCAGCCAAACGGGGGGACGATACAATGAGCAGTTCTTC | CASSQTGGRYNEQFF
NA | TRBJ2-5 | TRBV7-9 | NA | TGTGCCAGCAGCTCTTCCCTCGACACCCAAGAGACCCAGTACTTC | CASSSSLDTQETQYF
NA | TRBJ2-4 | TRBV9 | TRBD2 | TGTGCCAGCAGCGTTTCGACTAGCCCTGGGAACATTCAGTACTTC | CASSVSTSPGNIQYF
NA | TRBJ2-2 | TRBV23-1 | NA | TGCGCCAGCAGCGAAAAGGGAGAGAGGGACACCGGGGAGCTGTTTTTT | CASSEKGERDTGELFF
NA | TRBJ2-5 | TRBV7-9 | NA | TGTGCCAGCAGCCCCGAAAGACTACTACAAGAGACCCAGTACTTC | CASSPERLLQETQYF
NA | TRBJ2-5 | TRBV7-6 | TRBD1 | TGTGCCAGCAGCTTTGGAGTTGTCGGACAGGGAGAAGAGACCCAGTACTTC | CASSFGVVGQGEETQYF
NA | TRBJ1-1 | TRBV12-3/TRBV12-4 | NA | TGTGCCAGCAGTTTATCAGGGCCGTTTGAGGCTTTCTTT | CASSLSGPFEAFF
few | TRBJ2-3 | TRBV11-3 | TRBD2 | TGTGCCAGCAGTAGAGGTACTAGCGGGGGGGCCGATACGCAGTATTTT | CASSRGTSGGADTQYF
NA | TRBJ1-1 | TRBV20-1 | TRBD1 | TGCAGTGGAGACAGGGGGACTGAAGCTTTCTTT | CSGDRGTEAFF
once | TRBJ2-7 | TRBV7-9 | NA | TGTGCCAGCAGCCCACCGGGGGTGGGGCGCAACGAGCAGTACTTC | CASSPPGVGRNEQYF
NA | TRBJ1-6 | TRBV28 | TRBD1 | TGTGCCAGCGGGGACAGCCGGCTAAGACCCCTCCACTTT | CASGDSRLRPLHF
once | TRBJ2-7 | TRBV12-3/TRBV12-4 | NA | TGTGCCAGCAGTTTTCACTACGAGCAGTACTTC | CASSFHYEQYF
NA | TRBJ1-5 | TRBV29-1 | NA | TGCAGCGCCCGGACTTGGGGTCAGCCCCAGCATTTT | CSARTWGQPQHF
NA | TRBJ2-3 | TRBV2 | NA | TGTGCCAGCAGAGCAGGGGTTGATACGCAGTATTTT | CASRAGVDTQYF
NA | TRBJ2-7 | TRBV6-6 | TRBD1 | TGTGCCAGCAGTTACAGGGACAGCTTCTACGAGCAGTACTTC | CASSYRDSFYEQYF
NA | TRBJ1-4 | TRBV6-5 | NA | TGTGCCAGCAAAACGGCAGGCCCCGAAAAACTGTTTTTT | CASKTAGPEKLFF
NA | TRBJ1-6 | TRBV28 | TRBD1 | TGTGCCAGCCTAACCCAGGGGGCAGGTAATTCACCCCTCCACTTT | CASLTQGAGNSPLHF
NA | TRBJ2-6 | TRBV7-9 | NA | TGTGCCAGCAGCTTAGGACTAGATAAGGCCGTCCTGACTTTC | CASSLGLDKAVLTF
NA | TRBJ1-5 | TRBV28 | NA | TGTGCCAGCAGTCTGAATCAGCCCCAGCATTTT | CASSLNQPQHF
NA | TRBJ2-1 | TRBV3-1/TRBV3-2 | NA | TGTGCCAGCAGCCAAGATCCCTTTGGGCGACACGATGAGCAGTTCTTC | CASSQDPFGRHDEQFF
once | TRBJ2-1 | TRBV4-1 | TRBD2 | TGCGCCAGCAGCCAAGATCCCCCGACTAGCGGGCCGGGGAATGAGCAGTTCTTC | CASSQDPPTSGPGNEQFF
NA | TRBJ2-7 | TRBV4-2 | NA | TGTGCCAGCAGCCCGAGTATGGCGGGAACCTACGAGCAGTACTTC | CASSPSMAGTYEQYF
NA | TRBJ2-2 | TRBV4-2 | TRBD2 | TGTGCCAGCAGCCCCGGAAGCGGGAGAAACACCGGGGAGCTGTTTTTT | CASSPGSGRNTGELFF
NA | TRBJ2-2 | TRBV7-9 | TRBD2 | TGTGCCAGCCTTAGCGGGACGAACACCGGGGAGCTGTTTTTT | CASLSGTNTGELFF
NA | TRBJ1-2 | TRBV10-3 | NA | TGTGCCATCAGTGAGTCGACGTGGCAGGCTAACTATGGCTACACCTTC | CAISESTWQANYGYTF
many | TRBJ2-3 | TRBV6-6 | TRBD1 | TGTGCCAGTTCATGGACAGGGTATACAGATACGCAGTATTTT | CASSWTGYTDTQYF
once | TRBJ2-2 | TRBV2 | NA | TGTGCCAGCAGTGACGCAACAGGTGGGGGCTCGAACACCGGGGAGCTGTTTTTT | CASSDATGGGSNTGELFF
NA | TRBJ2-7 | TRBV18 | TRBD1 | TGTGCCAGCTCACCTTCAGGACAGGGGGATTACGAGCAGTACTTC | CASSPSGQGDYEQYF
NA | TRBJ2-3 | TRBV4-2 | TRBD2 | TGTGCCAGCAGCCTCCGCGGGGGGGCCTATTTAACAGATACGCAGTATTTT | CASSLRGGAYLTDTQYF
NA | TRBJ1-1 | TRBV2 | NA | TGTGCCAGCACGAGTGCTATGAACACTGAAGCTTTCTTT | CASTSAMNTEAFF
NA | TRBJ2-3 | TRBV11-3 | TRBD2 | TGTGCCAGCAGCTTAGCGGGAGGGCCGACAGATACGCAGTATTTT | CASSLAGGPTDTQYF
few | TRBJ2-1 | TRBV5-8 | TRBD1 | TGTGCCAGCAGCTTTGGGGGACAGGTGTACAATGAGCAGTTCTTC | CASSFGGQVYNEQFF
NA | TRBJ2-1 | TRBV19 | NA | TGTGCCAGTAGTTTCCGGGGGGCGAAAGTCCAGTCGTCCTACAATGAGCAGTTCTTC | CASSFRGAKVQSSYNEQFF
NA | TRBJ1-5 | TRBV6-6 | TRBD1 | TGTGCCAGCAGTCGAAACCGGGACAGCGTCATGGAGCCCCAGCATTTT | CASSRNRDSVMEPQHF
NA | TRBJ2-3 | TRBV15 | NA | TGTGCCACCAGCTTACTCACAGATACGCAGTATTTT | CATSLLTDTQYF
few | TRBJ2-1 | TRBV5-1 | TRBD2 | TGCGCCAGCAGTCAATTACCGGGAGGGCAGATTGAGCAGTTCTTC | CASSQLPGGQIEQFF
NA | TRBJ2-5 | TRBV4-3 | TRBD2 | TGCGCCAGCAGCCCGAATAAGTTTCGAGCGGGAGCTGAGACCCAGTACTTC | CASSPNKFRAGAETQYF
NA | TRBJ1-5 | TRBV5-1 | NA | TGCGCCAGCAGCCGGGAGGGAAGTCAGCCCCAGCATTTT | CASSREGSQPQHF
NA | TRBJ2-5 | TRBV14 | NA | TGTGCCAGCAGCCAAGACCGGGGGGCCCTATTTCAAGAGACCCAGTACTTC | CASSQDRGALFQETQYF
NA | TRBJ2-3 | TRBV9 | NA | TGTGCCAGCAGCGTAGAGTCCGGGGTATGGTCCACAGATACGCAGTATTTT | CASSVESGVWSTDTQYF